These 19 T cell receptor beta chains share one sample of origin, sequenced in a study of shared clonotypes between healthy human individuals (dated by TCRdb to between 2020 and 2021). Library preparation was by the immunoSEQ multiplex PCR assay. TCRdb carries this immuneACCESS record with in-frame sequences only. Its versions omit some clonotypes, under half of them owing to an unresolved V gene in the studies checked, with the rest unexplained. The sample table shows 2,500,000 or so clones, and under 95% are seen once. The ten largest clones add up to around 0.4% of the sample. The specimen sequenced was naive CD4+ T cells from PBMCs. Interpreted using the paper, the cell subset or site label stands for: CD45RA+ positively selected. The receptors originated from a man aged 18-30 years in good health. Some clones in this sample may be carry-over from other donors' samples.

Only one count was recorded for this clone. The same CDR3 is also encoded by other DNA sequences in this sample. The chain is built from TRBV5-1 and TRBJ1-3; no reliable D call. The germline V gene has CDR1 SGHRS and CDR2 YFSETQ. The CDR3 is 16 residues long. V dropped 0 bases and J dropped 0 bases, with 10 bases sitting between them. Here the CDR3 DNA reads TGCGCCAGCAGCTTGGGTGTAAGCGACTCTGGAAACACCATATATTTT. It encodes CASSLGVSDSGNTIYF. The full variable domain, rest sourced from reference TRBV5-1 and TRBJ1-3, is KAGVTQTPRYLIKTRGQQVTLSCSPISGHRSVSWYQQTPGQGLQFLFEYFSETQRNKGNFPGRFSGRQFSNSRSEMNVSTLELGDSALYLCASSLGVSDSGNTIYFGEGSWLTVV.

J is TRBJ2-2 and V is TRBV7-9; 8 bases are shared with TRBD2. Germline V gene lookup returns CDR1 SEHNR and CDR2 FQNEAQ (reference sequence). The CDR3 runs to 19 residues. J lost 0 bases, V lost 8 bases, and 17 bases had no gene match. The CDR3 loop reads CASPSPVAGPTTNTGELFF. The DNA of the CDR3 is TGTGCCAGCCCCTCACCGGTAGCGGGGCCTACTACGAACACCGGGGAGCTGTTTTTT.

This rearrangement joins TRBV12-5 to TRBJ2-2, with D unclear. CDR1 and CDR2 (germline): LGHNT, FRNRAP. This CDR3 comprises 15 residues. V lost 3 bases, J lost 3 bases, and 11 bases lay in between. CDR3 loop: CASGFQVVDTGELFF. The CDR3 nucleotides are TGTGCTAGTGGTTTTCAGGTAGTAGACACCGGGGAGCTGTTTTTT.

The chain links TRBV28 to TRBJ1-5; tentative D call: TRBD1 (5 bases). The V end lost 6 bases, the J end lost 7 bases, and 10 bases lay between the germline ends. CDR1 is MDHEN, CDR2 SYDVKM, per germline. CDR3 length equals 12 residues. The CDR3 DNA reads TGTGCCAGCAGACGACAGAGGCAGCCCCAGCATTTT. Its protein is CASRRQRQPQHF. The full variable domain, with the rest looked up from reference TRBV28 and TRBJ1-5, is DVKVTQSSRYLVKRTGEKVFLECVQDMDHENMFWYRQDPGLGLRLIYFSYDVKMKEKGDIPEGYSVSREKKERFSLILESASTNQTSMYLCASRRQRQPQHFGDGTRLSIL.

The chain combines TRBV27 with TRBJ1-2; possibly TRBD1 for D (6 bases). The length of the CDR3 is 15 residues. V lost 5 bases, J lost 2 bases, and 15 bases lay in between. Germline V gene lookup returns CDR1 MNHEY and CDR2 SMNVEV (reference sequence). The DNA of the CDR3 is TGTGCCAGCAGTCCCACGGACAGTCTCAACTATGGCTACACCTTC. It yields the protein CASSPTDSLNYGYTF.

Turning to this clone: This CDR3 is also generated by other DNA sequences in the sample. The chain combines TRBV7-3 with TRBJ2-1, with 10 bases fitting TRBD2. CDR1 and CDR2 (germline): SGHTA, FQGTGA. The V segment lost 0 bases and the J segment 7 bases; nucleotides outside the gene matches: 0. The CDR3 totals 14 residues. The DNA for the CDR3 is TGTGCCAGCAGCTTAACACTAGCGGGAAATGAGCAGTTCTTC. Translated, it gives CASSLTLAGNEQFF.

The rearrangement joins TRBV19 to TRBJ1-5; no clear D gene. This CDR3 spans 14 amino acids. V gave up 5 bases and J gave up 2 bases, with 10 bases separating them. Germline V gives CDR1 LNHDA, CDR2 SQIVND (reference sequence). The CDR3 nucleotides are TGTGCCAGTAGTCCGGAGACGGGCAATCAGCCCCAGCATTTT. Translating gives CASSPETGNQPQHF.

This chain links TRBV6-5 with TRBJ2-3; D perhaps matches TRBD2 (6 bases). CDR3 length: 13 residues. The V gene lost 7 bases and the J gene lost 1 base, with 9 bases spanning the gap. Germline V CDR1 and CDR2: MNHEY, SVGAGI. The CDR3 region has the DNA TGTGCCAGCACCGCTAGCGGCACAGATACGCAGTATTTT. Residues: CASTASGTDTQYF.

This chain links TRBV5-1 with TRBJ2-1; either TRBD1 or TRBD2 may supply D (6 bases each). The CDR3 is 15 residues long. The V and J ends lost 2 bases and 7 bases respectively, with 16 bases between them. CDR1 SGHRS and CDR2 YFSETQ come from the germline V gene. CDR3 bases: TGCGCCAGCAGCTTCGCAGGGGTCGCGGGGAATGAGCAGTTCTTC. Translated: CASSFAGVAGNEQFF.

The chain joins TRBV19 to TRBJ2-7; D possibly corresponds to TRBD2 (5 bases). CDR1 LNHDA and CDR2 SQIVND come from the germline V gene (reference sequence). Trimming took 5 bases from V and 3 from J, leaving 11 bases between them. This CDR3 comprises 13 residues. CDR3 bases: TGTGCCAGTAGTTCTAGACGGGACTACGAGCAGTACTTC. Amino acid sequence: CASSSRRDYEQYF.

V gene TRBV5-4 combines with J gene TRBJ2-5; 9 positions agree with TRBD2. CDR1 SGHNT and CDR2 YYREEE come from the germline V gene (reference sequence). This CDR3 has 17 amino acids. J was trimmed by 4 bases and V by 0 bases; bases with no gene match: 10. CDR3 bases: TGTGCCAGCAGCTTGGCCGCGGCTAGCGGGACTACAGAGACCCAGTACTTC. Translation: CASSLAAASGTTETQYF. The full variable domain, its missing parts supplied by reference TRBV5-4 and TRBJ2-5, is ETGVTQSPTHLIKTRGQQVTLRCSSQSGHNTVSWYQQALGQGPQFIFQYYREEENGRGNFPPRFSGLQFPNYSSELNVNALELDDSALYLCASSLAAASGTTETQYFGPGTRLLVL.

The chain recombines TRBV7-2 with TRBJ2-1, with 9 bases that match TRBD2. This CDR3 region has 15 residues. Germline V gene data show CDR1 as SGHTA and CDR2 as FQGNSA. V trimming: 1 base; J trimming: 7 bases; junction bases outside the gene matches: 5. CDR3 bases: TGTGCCAGCAGCTTAGGCGGCGGGAGGGGGAATGAGCAGTTCTTC. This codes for CASSLGGGRGNEQFF. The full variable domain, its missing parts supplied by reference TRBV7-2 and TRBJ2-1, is GAGVSQSPSNKVTEKGKDVELRCDPISGHTALYWYRQSLGQGLEFLIYFQGNSAPDKSGLPSDRFSAERTGGSVSTLTIQRTQQEDSAVYLCASSLGGGRGNEQFFGPGTRLTVL.

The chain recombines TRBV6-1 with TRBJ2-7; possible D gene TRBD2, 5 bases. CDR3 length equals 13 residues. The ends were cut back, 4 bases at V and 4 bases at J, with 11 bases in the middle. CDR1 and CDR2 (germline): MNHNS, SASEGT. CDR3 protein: CASSGRGTYEQYF. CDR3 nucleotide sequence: TGTGCCAGCAGTGGCCGGGGAACTTACGAGCAGTACTTC.

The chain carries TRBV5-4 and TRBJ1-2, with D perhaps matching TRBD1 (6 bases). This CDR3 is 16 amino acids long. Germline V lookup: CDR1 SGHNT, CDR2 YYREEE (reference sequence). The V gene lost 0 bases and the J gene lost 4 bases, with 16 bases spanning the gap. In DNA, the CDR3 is TGTGCCAGCAGCTTGGGTGCGGGGGCGCTTCCCTATGGCTACACCTTC. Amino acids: CASSLGAGALPYGYTF.

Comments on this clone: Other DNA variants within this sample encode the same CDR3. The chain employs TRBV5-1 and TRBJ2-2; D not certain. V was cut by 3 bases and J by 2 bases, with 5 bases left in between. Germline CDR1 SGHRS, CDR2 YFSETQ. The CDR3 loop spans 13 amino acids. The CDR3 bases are TGCGCCAGCAGCTCTACTAACACCGGGGAGCTGTTTTTT. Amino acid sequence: CASSSTNTGELFF.

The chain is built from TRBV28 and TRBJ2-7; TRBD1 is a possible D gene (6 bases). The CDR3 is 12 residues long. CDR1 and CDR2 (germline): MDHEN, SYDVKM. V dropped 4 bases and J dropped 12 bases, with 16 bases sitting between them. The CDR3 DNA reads TGTGCCAGCAGTTCTGGACAGTCCCTAGGGTACTTC. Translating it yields CASSSGQSLGYF.

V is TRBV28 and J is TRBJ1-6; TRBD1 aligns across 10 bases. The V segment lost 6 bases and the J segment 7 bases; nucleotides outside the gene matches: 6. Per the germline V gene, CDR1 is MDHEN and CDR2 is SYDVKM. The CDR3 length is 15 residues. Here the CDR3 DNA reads TGTGCCAGCAGCCCTTTGACAGGGGGCAATTCACCCCTCCACTTT. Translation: CASSPLTGGNSPLHF.

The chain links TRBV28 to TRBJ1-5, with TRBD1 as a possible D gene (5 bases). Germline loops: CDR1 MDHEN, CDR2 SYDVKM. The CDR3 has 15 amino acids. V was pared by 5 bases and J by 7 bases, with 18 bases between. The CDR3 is CASSLGGAVGQPQHF. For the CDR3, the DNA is TGTGCCAGCAGTCTAGGCGGGGCGGTGGGACAGCCCCAGCATTTT.

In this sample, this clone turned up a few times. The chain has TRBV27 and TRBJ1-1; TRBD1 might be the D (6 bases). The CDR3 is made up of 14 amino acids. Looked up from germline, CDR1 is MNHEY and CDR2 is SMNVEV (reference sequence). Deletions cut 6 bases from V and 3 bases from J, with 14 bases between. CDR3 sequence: CASRARQDYTEAFF. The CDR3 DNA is TGTGCCAGCAGGGCCCGACAGGACTACACTGAAGCTTTCTTT.